A selection of T cell receptor beta chains follows, all from one sample in a study of beta chain features in type 1 diabetes. Method: immunoSEQ multiplex PCR; TCRdb's copy keeps in-frame clones and lacks some. The sample lists roughly 310,000 clones, about 11% occurring once. Material for sequencing was naive CD4+ T cells from blood. These receptors were collected from a woman aged 25 to 39 in good health. CDR3s include the opening cysteine and the closing phenylalanine or tryptophan. The D gene is left open where the match is weak. The size of a clone is reported for some rows only, either as once, few or many, or as a class for expanded clones.

V,D,J,size,CDR3,DNA
TRBV7-3,TRBD1,TRBJ2-5,few,CASSLLGRQGVQETQYF,TGTGCCAGCAGCTTATTGGGGAGACAGGGGGTTCAAGAGACCCAGTACTTC
TRBV10-3,-,TRBJ1-5,-,CAISKTGRDQPQHF,TGTGCCATCAGTAAAACAGGGCGTGATCAGCCCCAGCATTTT
TRBV5-1,-,TRBJ2-4,few,CASSLGMGAAKNIQYF,TGCGCCAGCAGCTTAGGGATGGGGGCCGCCAAAAACATTCAGTACTTC
TRBV14,-,TRBJ2-1,-,CASSPQPRSGRTYNEQFF,TGTGCCAGCAGCCCACAACCAAGGAGCGGAAGGACCTACAATGAGCAGTTCTTC
TRBV7-2,TRBD1,TRBJ1-2,few,CASSSGQGRGYTF,TGTGCCAGCAGCTCAGGACAGGGCCGTGGCTACACCTTC
TRBV28,TRBD2,TRBJ2-7,-,CASSLPIAGGSEQYF,TGTGCCAGCAGTTTGCCTATAGCGGGAGGTAGCGAGCAGTACTTC
TRBV5-6,-,TRBJ2-2,few,CASSLVLSGELFF,TGTGCCAGCAGCCTTGTCTTGTCCGGGGAGCTGTTTTTT
TRBV7-2,TRBD1,TRBJ2-7,few,CASSVGLGQGSYEQYF,TGTGCCAGCAGCGTAGGGCTGGGACAGGGTTCCTACGAGCAGTACTTC
TRBV7-2,-,TRBJ2-7,-,CASSLGQNYEQYF,TGTGCCAGCAGCTTAGGGCAGAACTACGAGCAGTACTTC
TRBV7-2,TRBD1,TRBJ2-3,few,CASSLSFRYRGDTQYF,TGTGCCAGCAGCTTATCCTTTAGGTACAGGGGAGATACGCAGTATTTT
TRBV11-3,TRBD1,TRBJ2-1,-,CASSLPGQGQNEQFF,TGTGCCAGCAGCTTACCGGGACAGGGGCAAAATGAGCAGTTCTTC
TRBV11-1,-,TRBJ1-1,few,CASSLGEDTEAFF,TGTGCCAGCAGCTTAGGGGAGGACACTGAAGCTTTCTTT
TRBV5-1,-,TRBJ2-5,-,CASSPEQETQYF,TGCGCCAGCAGCCCAGAACAAGAGACCCAGTACTTC
TRBV28,TRBD1,TRBJ2-5,few,CASSLRLGRGQETQYF,TGTGCCAGCAGTTTGCGTTTGGGCAGGGGGCAAGAGACCCAGTACTTC
TRBV7-7,TRBD1,TRBJ2-3,few,CASSPDRESTDTQYF,TGTGCTAGCAGCCCCGACAGGGAAAGCACAGATACGCAGTATTTT
TRBV9,TRBD2,TRBJ2-4,-,CASSVELGGPIQYF,TGTGCCAGCAGCGTAGAACTGGGAGGGCCCATTCAGTACTTC
TRBV30,TRBD1,TRBJ2-3,-,CAWQGAADTQYF,TGTGCCTGGCAGGGGGCCGCAGATACGCAGTATTTT
TRBV7-2,TRBD1,TRBJ2-3,-,CASSSRTRDRVTDTQYF,TGTGCCAGCAGCTCAAGGACCCGGGACAGGGTCACAGATACGCAGTATTTT
TRBV2,-,TRBJ1-5,-,CASSEERYSNQPQHF,TGTGCCAGCAGCGAAGAACGGTATAGCAATCAGCCCCAGCATTTT
TRBV9,TRBD2,TRBJ2-3,few,CASSVVAGEFADTQYF,TGTGCCAGCAGCGTAGTAGCGGGAGAGTTTGCAGATACGCAGTATTTT
TRBV14,TRBD2,TRBJ2-1,few,CASSQRTSGKAYNEQFF,TGTGCCAGCAGCCAAAGGACTAGCGGGAAAGCCTACAATGAGCAGTTCTTC
TRBV7-2,-,TRBJ1-1,-,CASSFTANTEAFF,TGTGCCAGCAGCTTTACAGCGAACACTGAAGCTTTCTTT
TRBV21-1,-,TRBJ2-1,once,CASSRPGQFYNEQFF,TGTGCCAGCAGCAGGCCGGGACAGTTCTACAATGAGCAGTTCTTC
TRBV28,TRBD2,TRBJ2-1,-,CASSQIAGRGVVEQFF,TGTGCCAGCAGCCAGATAGCGGGACGGGGGGTAGTGGAGCAGTTCTTC
TRBV7-8,TRBD2,TRBJ2-1,-,CASSQGTKTGLGLWFEQFF,TGTGCCAGCAGCCAAGGAACTAAAACAGGACTAGGGTTGTGGTTTGAGCAGTTCTTC
TRBV2,TRBD2,TRBJ2-5,few,CASRGTRVKETQYF,TGTGCCAGCAGGGGGACTAGAGTTAAAGAGACCCAGTACTTC
TRBV7-2,TRBD2,TRBJ2-3,few,CASSFSGIASDTQYF,TGTGCCAGCAGCTTTAGCGGGATAGCTTCAGATACGCAGTATTTT
TRBV28,-,TRBJ2-1,-,CAGGLGSGREQFF,TGTGCTGGAGGGCTAGGGAGTGGCCGTGAGCAGTTCTTC
TRBV18,TRBD1,TRBJ2-5,few,CASSRQGLETQYF,TGTGCCAGCTCACGACAGGGGCTGGAGACCCAGTACTTC
TRBV28,-,TRBJ2-3,few,CASSGRGSAADTQYF,TGTGCCAGCAGTGGTAGGGGTTCCGCCGCAGATACGCAGTATTTT
TRBV7-8,TRBD1,TRBJ1-2,few,CASSYTQGAYTF,TGTGCCAGCAGCTATACCCAGGGGGCCTACACCTTC
TRBV4-3,TRBD2,TRBJ2-7,few,CASSQVLAGPNYEQYF,TGCGCCAGCAGCCAAGTTCTAGCGGGACCCAACTACGAGCAGTACTTC
TRBV7-7,TRBD2,TRBJ2-5,few,CASSSSAGEGTQYF,TGTGCTAGCAGCTCATCAGCGGGAGAAGGGACCCAGTACTTC
TRBV28,TRBD2,TRBJ2-2,-,CASGSGSGGTGELFF,TGTGCCAGCGGGAGCGGGAGCGGTGGAACCGGGGAGCTGTTTTTT
TRBV13,TRBD2,TRBJ2-1,-,CASSLDLAGGGYNEQFF,TGTGCCAGCAGCTTAGATCTAGCGGGAGGGGGGTACAATGAGCAGTTCTTC